The 10 T cell receptor beta chains given below trace back to one sample, sequenced in a study of blood T cells in healthy people across ages. Primers used in a second PCR of about 6 to 11 cycles were a sample-barcoded 5' primer and a J-beta primer mix. TCRdb called the 5' RACE reads again in MiXCR, with one record for every CDR3 protein. Here the sample spans about 1 million distinct CDR3 sequences, around 27% being singletons. These data were also filed under a second study, of T cells of mothers and their children.

Sequenced input: blood. The source of these receptors is a girl aged 2-10 years in good health.

Concerning this clonotype itself: The junction and the germline gene differ at one end; a read error may be behind it. The chain is built from TRBV3-1 and TRBJ1-4; TRBD1 might be the D (6 bases). The CDR3 contains 15 residues. The germline gives CDR1 LGHDT, CDR2 YNNKEL (reference sequence). CDR3 in amino acids: CASSRGGSTSEKLFF. The CDR3 coding sequence is TGTGCCAGCAGCCGGGGGGGCTCAACTAGTGAAAAACTGTTTTTT.

This clonotype was detected only a few times. The chain couples TRBV7-6 to TRBJ1-4, with 10 positions matching TRBD1. With 5 bases clipped from V and 1 base from J, the junction kept 7 bases outside the gene matches. CDR3 length: 17 amino acids. Germline CDR1 SGHVS, CDR2 FNYEAQ. CDR3 in amino acids: CASSPGQGEGTNEKLFF. Here the CDR3 DNA reads TGTGCCAGCAGCCCCGGACAGGGGGAAGGAACTAATGAAAAACTGTTTTTT.

The chain is built from TRBV9 and TRBJ1-1, with D perhaps matching TRBD1 (5 bases). V was cut by 4 bases and J by 0 bases, with 16 bases left in between. In germline, CDR1 is SGDLS, CDR2 YYNGEE. This CDR3 contains 16 residues. In DNA, the CDR3 is TGTGCCAGCAGCCCGTGGGGGGAGATCATGAACACTGAAGCTTTCTTT. This codes for CASSPWGEIMNTEAFF.

J is TRBJ2-1 and V is TRBV11-2; 11 bases agree with TRBD2. This CDR3 has 15 amino acids. Germline assignment: CDR1 SGHAT and CDR2 FQNNGV. The ends lost 7 bases at V and 4 bases at J; junction bases unmatched: 6. CDR3 loop: CASTLSGGEYNEQFF. The CDR3 region has the DNA TGTGCCAGCACCCTTAGCGGGGGGGAATACAATGAGCAGTTCTTC.

This clonotype was detected a few times. The CDR3 coding sequence is TGCAGTGCTAGGTGGGGGACAGCTTATCAGCCCCAGCATTTT. Translation gives CSARWGTAYQPQHF. The V gene is TRBV20-1, the J gene TRBJ1-5, with 7 bases aligning to TRBD1. From germline, CDR1 is DFQATT and CDR2 SNEGSKA (reference sequence). J lost 5 bases, V lost 3 bases, and 7 bases had no gene match. The CDR3 covers 14 residues.

The chain couples TRBV5-6 to TRBJ1-6; tentative D call: TRBD1 (5 bases). The CDR3 has 16 amino acids. The ends were cut back, 0 bases at V and 6 bases at J, with 13 bases in the middle. CDR1 SGHDT and CDR2 YYEEEE come from the germline V gene. DNA for the CDR3: TGTGCCAGCAGCTTGGGGGGCGACGTTGGTAATTCACCCCTCCACTTT. Protein: CASSLGGDVGNSPLHF. The variable domain in full, completed from reference TRBV5-6 and TRBJ1-6, reads DAGVTQSPTHLIKTRGQQVTLRCSPKSGHDTVSWYQQALGQGPQFIFQYYEEEERQRGNFPDRFSGHQFPNYSSELNVNALLLGDSALYLCASSLGGDVGNSPLHFGNGTRLTVT.

V and J are TRBV29-1 and TRBJ2-5; no reliable D call. Per the germline V gene, CDR1 is SQVTM and CDR2 is ANQGSEA. Trimming cost V 6 bases and J 5 bases, with 19 bases left between them. The CDR3 has 14 residues. In DNA, the CDR3 is TGCAGCGTCTGGACCCAAAGTGGATGGGAGACCCAGTACTTC. It codes for CSVWTQSGWETQYF.

In DNA form, the CDR3 reads TGTGCCAGCAGCGCCCGAACAGGGTTAAATGAGCAGTTCTTC. Translated: CASSARTGLNEQFF. This sequence joins TRBV9 and TRBJ2-5, with a weak D call TRBD1 (6 bases). TRBJ2-1 explains the end of the DNA better; the J call may be wrong. Germline lookup yields CDR1 SGDLS and CDR2 YYNGEE. The length of the CDR3 is 14 residues.

This clonotype was seen a few times. The chain has TRBV24-1 and TRBJ2-5; unclear D gene. The end of the DNA aligns better with TRBJ2-1, so the J call may be wrong. The CDR3 runs 12 residues. Germline CDR1 is KGHDR and CDR2 is SFDVKD. CDR3 region: CATSDQYGEQFF. The DNA for the CDR3 is TGTGCCACCAGTGATCAGTACGGTGAGCAGTTCTTC.

Here the CDR3 reads CASFRQPNTEAFF. The CDR3 nucleotides read TGTGCCAGCTTTAGACAGCCGAACACTGAAGCTTTCTTT. The chain recombines TRBV6-5 with TRBJ1-1; perhaps TRBD1 as D (5 bases). CDR3 length equals 13 residues. The V end was cut by 8 bases, the J end by 1 base, with 11 bases between. Germline lookup yields CDR1 MNHEY and CDR2 SVGAGI.